Below are 17 T cell receptor beta chains sequenced from a single sample in a study of molecular identifiers for immune sequencing clone quantification. TCRdb re-called the PCR reads with MiXCR, one entry per CDR3 protein. The data hold about 53,000 distinct CDR3 sequences, with approximately 40% observed a single time. Sequences were obtained from naive CD8+ T cells from blood, with Jurkat cell RNA spiked in. Noted subset: FACS-sorted CD8+CD4-CCR7+CD45RA+ naive T cells. The receptor set was obtained from a human donor in good health. Some libraries in this study had Jurkat cell RNA spiked in.

Concerning this clonotype itself: As the CDR3 is not closed by the conserved phenylalanine or tryptophan, this likely results from a read error. The chain recombines TRBV2 with TRBJ2-1; TRBD1 might be the D (5 bases). Trimming removed 6 bases from V and 3 bases from J, with 21 bases in between. This CDR3 has 17 residues. CDR1 and CDR2 from the germline V gene are SNHLY and FYNNEI. The CDR3 protein is CASRPSETVQGYNEQFI. CDR3 DNA: TGTGCCAGCAGGCCCAGCGAGACAGTTCAAGGCTACAATGAGCAGTTCATC.

Notes on this clonotype: With a much larger clone just one base away, this may be a read error. The CDR3 region has the DNA TGTGCCAGCACCCCCGGGTGGGACAGGGGGCAAGATACGCAGTATTTT. It encodes CASTPGWDRGQDTQYF. V is TRBV5-3 and J is TRBJ2-3; 12 positions agree with TRBD1. TRBV5-3 carries the ORF label, with uncertain function. Germline trimming cut 8 bases from V and 5 bases from J; bases unmatched to any gene: 12. The CDR3 length is 16 residues.

This clonotype was detected only a few times. This sequence joins TRBV5-8 and TRBJ2-3, with D possibly called TRBD1 or TRBD2 (5 bases each). The germline V gene has CDR1 SGHTS and CDR2 YDEGEE. This CDR3 has 15 amino acids. V was clipped by 0 bases and J by 1 base, with 9 bases between them. The CDR3 loop is CASSLGQGGTDTQYF. CDR3 bases: TGTGCCAGCAGCTTGGGGCAGGGAGGCACAGATACGCAGTATTTT.

A note on this clonotype: No DNA is shown, since the ends of the CDR3 on it are uncertain; the CDR3 is the one TCRdb lists. CDR3 protein: CACSASGNLYNEQFF. V usage is TRBV6-2 or TRBV6-3 and J usage is TRBJ2-1; TRBD2 reflects the table's D call only, with no check against the DNA. Germline V CDR1 and CDR2: MNHEY, SVGEGT. From its first to its last residue, the CDR3 has 15 amino acids.

As for this clonotype: At one boundary the junction diverges from the germline segment, which might be a read error. The rearrangement links TRBV25-1 to TRBJ2-1, with D possibly being TRBD2 (6 bases). The CDR3 sequence is 16 residues long. In germline, CDR1 is MGHDK, CDR2 SYGVNS. The CDR3 DNA is TGTGCCGGCAGCACCCGGCCGGGAGTAGCTTTAAATGAGCAGTTCTTC. Protein: CAGSTRPGVALNEQFF.

Turning to this clonotype: As the CDR3 is not closed by the conserved phenylalanine or tryptophan, this likely results from a read error. The chain has TRBV27 and TRBJ2-7; D is uncertain. V gave up 5 bases and J gave up 6 bases, with 8 bases separating them. The CDR3 extends over 11 amino acids. Germline-derived CDR1 and CDR2 are MNHEY and SMNVEV (reference sequence). CDR3 region: CASSIGSEQYY. CDR3 nucleotides: TGTGCCAGCAGTATCGGTAGCGAGCAGTACTAC.

The chain joins TRBV18 to TRBJ1-1, with D possibly TRBD1 on 6 matching bases. V lost 0 bases and J 4 bases, leaving 9 bases between the germline ends. The germline V gene encodes CDR1 KGHSH and CDR2 LQKENI. This CDR3 contains 14 residues. In DNA form, the CDR3 reads TGTGCCAGCTCACCACCGGGGGCGATCACTGAAGCTTTCTTT. Protein sequence: CASSPPGAITEAFF.

This clonotype appeared a few times. This chain links TRBV27 with TRBJ2-6, with 7 bases matching TRBD2. Trimming removed 8 bases from V and 0 bases from J; junction bases left unmatched: 4. The germline CDR1 and CDR2 sequences are MNHEY and SMNVEV (reference sequence). The CDR3 consists of 15 residues. For the CDR3, the DNA is TGTGCCAGCGCCGGGACTACCTCTGGGGCCAACGTCCTGACTTTC. Protein product: CASAGTTSGANVLTF.

This clonotype was seen repeatedly, ten times or more. V and J are TRBV9 and TRBJ2-3, with TRBD2 as a possible D gene (6 bases). CDR1 SGDLS and CDR2 YYNGEE come from the germline V gene. V was pared by 6 bases and J by 4 bases, with 12 bases between. This CDR3 region has 13 residues. This chain's CDR3 is CASKGGSADTQYF. In DNA, the CDR3 is TGTGCCAGCAAAGGAGGGTCGGCAGATACGCAGTATTTT.

Notes on this clonotype: Since a much larger clone is just one base distant, this may be a read error. CDR3 sequence reads: CGAPAAFEEQYF. The CDR3 coding sequence is TGCGGTGCTCCCGCTGCTTTCGAGGAGCAGTACTTC. V and J are TRBV20-1 and TRBJ2-7, with D hard to call. The CDR3 covers 12 residues. Germline assignment: CDR1 DFQATT and CDR2 SNEGSKA (reference sequence).

The chain carries TRBV7-9 and TRBJ2-5; possibly TRBD1 or TRBD2 for D (6 bases each). The V and J ends lost 2 bases and 5 bases respectively, with 9 bases between them. The CDR3 spans 13 residues. CDR1 is SEHNR, CDR2 FQNEAQ, per germline (reference sequence). CDR3 DNA sequence: TGTGCCAGCAGCTTAAGGGGGGATGAGACCCAGTACTTC. This codes for CASSLRGDETQYF.

This clonotype appeared a few times. The chain has TRBV5-6 and TRBJ2-5; possibly TRBD1 for D (5 bases). Germline V CDR1 and CDR2: SGHDT, YYEEEE. CDR3 length equals 13 residues. Trimming removed 2 bases at V and 2 bases at J, with 7 bases between. The CDR3 loop is CASSFNRQETQYF. For the CDR3, the DNA is TGTGCCAGCAGCTTTAACAGGCAAGAGACCCAGTACTTC.

This clonotype was seen a handful of times. This CDR3 is CASSATGGYEQYF. The CDR3 region has the DNA TGTGCCAGCTCTGCGACAGGGGGGTACGAGCAGTACTTC. The genes are TRBV6-6 and TRBJ2-7; 9 bases are shared with TRBD1. CDR1 and CDR2 (germline): MNHNY, SVGAGI (reference sequence). The CDR3 loop spans 13 amino acids. V dropped 8 bases and J dropped 4; count of bases not matched to a gene: 6.

This clonotype has only a few counts. V gene TRBV28 combines with J gene TRBJ2-7; no definite D call. V dropped 10 bases and J dropped 2 bases, with 9 bases sitting between them. The germline CDR1 and CDR2 sequences are MDHEN and SYDVKM. CDR3 length: 11 residues. The DNA of the CDR3 is TGTGCCATCCGTGACACCTACGAGCAGTACTTC. Protein: CAIRDTYEQYF.

With respect to this clonotype: This may be a read error: a much more frequent sequence differs by one nucleotide. This rearrangement joins TRBV12-3 or TRBV12-4 to TRBJ1-4; tentatively, D is TRBD1 (5 bases). The CDR3 contains 16 residues. The CDR3 DNA sequence: TGTGCCAGCAGTTCCGTTGCGGGCCGGGGGAATGAAAAACTGGTTTTT. Translating it yields CASSSVAGRGNEKLVF.

The table lists this clonotype with many counts. The chain recombines TRBV7-6 with TRBJ2-7, with D possibly TRBD1 on 5 matching bases. The V and J ends lost 1 base and 0 bases respectively, with 10 bases between them. The germline V gene has CDR1 SGHVS and CDR2 FNYEAQ. The CDR3 length is 15 residues. The CDR3 nucleotides are TGTGCCAGCAGCTTAGGTCCAGGGCGCTCCTACGAGCAGTACTTC. This encodes CASSLGPGRSYEQYF.

This clonotype was observed once. A much bigger clone sits one base away, suggesting this may be a read error. This rearrangement joins TRBV4-3 to TRBJ2-7; 7 bases are a match to TRBD1. CDR3 length: 13 amino acids. Germline V gene lookup returns CDR1 LGHNA and CDR2 YSLEER. Written as DNA, the CDR3 is TGCGCCAGCCGCCAAGAAGAGGGACAGATAATTTACTTC. Amino acids: CASRQEEGQIIYF.